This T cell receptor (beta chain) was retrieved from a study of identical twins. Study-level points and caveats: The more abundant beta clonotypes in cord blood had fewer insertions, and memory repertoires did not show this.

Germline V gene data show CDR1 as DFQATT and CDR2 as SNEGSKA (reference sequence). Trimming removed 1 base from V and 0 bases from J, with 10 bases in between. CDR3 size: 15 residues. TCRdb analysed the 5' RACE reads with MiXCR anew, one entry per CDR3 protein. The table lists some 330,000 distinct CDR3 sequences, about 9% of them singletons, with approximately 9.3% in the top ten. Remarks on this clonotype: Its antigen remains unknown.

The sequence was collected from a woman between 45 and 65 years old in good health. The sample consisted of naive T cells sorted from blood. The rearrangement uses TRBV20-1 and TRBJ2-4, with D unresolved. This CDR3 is CSARGMAGAKNIQYF. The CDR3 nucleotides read TGCAGTGCTAGAGGAATGGCCGGAGCCAAAAACATTCAGTACTTC.